This TCR beta chain was documented in a study of cytomegalovirus exposure and HLA in healthy donors. The PCR used 60 Vbeta and 13 Jbeta primers. Assay: immunoSEQ multiplex PCR; the TCRdb copy retains only in-frame clones and omits some. The repertoire has roughly 150,000 clones, 60% to 80% of them found once; the top ten carry about 11%. Note on this clone: Its antigen is unknown.

CDR3 length: 12 residues. The V gene lost 6 bases and the J gene lost 7 bases, with 10 bases spanning the gap. Germline-derived CDR1 and CDR2 are SNHLY and FYNNEI. Findings and caveats of the study: Most TCRs appeared rarely, but some public TCRs recurred in many donors.

Material for sequencing was PBMCs. The chain is built from TRBV2 and TRBJ1-5, with a tentative D call TRBD1 (5 bases). The clonotype originates from a man between 18 and 35 years old in good health and CMV-seropositive. The CDR3 protein is CASRQGRQPQHF. CDR3 in DNA: TGTGCCAGCAGGCAGGGAAGGCAGCCCCAGCATTTT.